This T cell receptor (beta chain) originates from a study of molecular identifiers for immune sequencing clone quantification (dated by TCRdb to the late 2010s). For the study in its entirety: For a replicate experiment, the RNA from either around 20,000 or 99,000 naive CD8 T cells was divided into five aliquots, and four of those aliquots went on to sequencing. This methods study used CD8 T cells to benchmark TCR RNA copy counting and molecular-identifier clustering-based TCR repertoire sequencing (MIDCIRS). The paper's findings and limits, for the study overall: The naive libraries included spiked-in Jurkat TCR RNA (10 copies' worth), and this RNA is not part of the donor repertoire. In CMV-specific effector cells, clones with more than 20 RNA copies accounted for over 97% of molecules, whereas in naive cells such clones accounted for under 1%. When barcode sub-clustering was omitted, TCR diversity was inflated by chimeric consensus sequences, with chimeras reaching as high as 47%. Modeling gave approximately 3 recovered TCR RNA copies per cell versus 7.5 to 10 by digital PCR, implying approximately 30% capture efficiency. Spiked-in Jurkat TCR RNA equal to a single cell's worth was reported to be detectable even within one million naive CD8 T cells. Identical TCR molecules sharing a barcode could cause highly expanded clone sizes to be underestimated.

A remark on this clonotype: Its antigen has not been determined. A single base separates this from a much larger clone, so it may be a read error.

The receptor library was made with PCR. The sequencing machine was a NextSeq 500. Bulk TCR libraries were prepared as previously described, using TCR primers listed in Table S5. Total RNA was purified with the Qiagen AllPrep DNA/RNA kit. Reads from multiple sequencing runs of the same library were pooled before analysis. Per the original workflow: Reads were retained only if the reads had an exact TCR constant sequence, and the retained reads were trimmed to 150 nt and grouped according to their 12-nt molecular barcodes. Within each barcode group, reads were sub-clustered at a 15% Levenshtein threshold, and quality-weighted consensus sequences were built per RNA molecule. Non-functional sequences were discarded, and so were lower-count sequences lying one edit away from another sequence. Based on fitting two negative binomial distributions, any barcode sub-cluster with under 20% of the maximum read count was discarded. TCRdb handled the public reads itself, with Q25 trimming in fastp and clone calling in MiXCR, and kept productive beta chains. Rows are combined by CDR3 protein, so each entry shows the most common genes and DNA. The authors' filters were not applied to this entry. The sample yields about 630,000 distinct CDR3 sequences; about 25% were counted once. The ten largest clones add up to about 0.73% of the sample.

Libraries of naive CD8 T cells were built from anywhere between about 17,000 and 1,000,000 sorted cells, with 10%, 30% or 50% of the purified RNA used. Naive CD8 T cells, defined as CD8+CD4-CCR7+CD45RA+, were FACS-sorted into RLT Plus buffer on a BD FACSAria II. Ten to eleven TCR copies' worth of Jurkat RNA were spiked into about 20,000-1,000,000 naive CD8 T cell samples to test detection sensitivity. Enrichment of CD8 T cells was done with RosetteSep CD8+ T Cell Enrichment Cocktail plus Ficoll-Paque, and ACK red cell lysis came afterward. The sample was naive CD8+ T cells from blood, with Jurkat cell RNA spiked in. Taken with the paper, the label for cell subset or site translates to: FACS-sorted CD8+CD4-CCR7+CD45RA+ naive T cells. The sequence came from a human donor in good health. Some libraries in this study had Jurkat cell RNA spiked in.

The nucleotide sequence reads as follows: TGCAGTGCTAGAGCGAACTGGGACTCCCCCCACGAGCAGTACTTC. Its protein product is CSARANWDSPHEQYF. The V and J genes are TRBV20-1 and TRBJ2-7, and the D gene may be TRBD2, 6 bases matching. V drops 1 base and J drops 5 bases, leaving 18 bases in between. According to the germline V gene (reference sequence), CDR1 reads DFQATT and CDR2 reads SNEGSKA. There are 15 amino acids in the CDR3, from cysteine to phenylalanine inclusive. Kept here is only the CDR3 DNA, which spans 45 bases and is read in frame from base 1.